One sample yielded the 31 T cell receptor beta chains listed below, sequenced in a study of CD8 T cells in Susac syndrome. Random hexamers primed reverse transcription of 0.5 to 1 ug RNA. TCRdb reprocessed the immunoSEQ multiplex PCR reads via MiXCR and lists one record per CDR3 protein. The table includes about 300,000 distinct CDR3 sequences, around nine tenths detected once. Sequenced input: CD8+ T cells from PBMCs. These receptors came from a human donor with multiple sclerosis.

The chain carries TRBV12-3 or TRBV12-4 and TRBJ1-2, with D tentatively TRBD1 (6 bases). V was trimmed by 1 base and J by 5 bases, leaving 17 bases between them. The CDR3 loop spans 16 amino acids. CDR3 bases: TGTGCCAGCAGTTTAGAGAGACAGCAAAGGGGGTATGGCTACACCTTC. This translates into CASSLERQQRGYGYTF.

The V call is TRBV20-1, the J call TRBJ2-7; 8 nucleotides line up with TRBD1. Germline loops: CDR1 DFQATT, CDR2 SNEGSKA (reference sequence). This CDR3 region has 15 residues. The CDR3 region has the DNA TGCAGCTACGAGGACAGGGACAGCGAGACCTACGAGCAGTACTTC. The encoded protein is CSYEDRDSETYEQYF.

The gene calls are TRBV12-3 or TRBV12-4 and TRBJ1-2; D gene ambiguous. Trimming pared 5 bases from V and 6 bases from J, leaving 10 bases between. This CDR3 spans 12 amino acids. CDR3 protein: CASSAASDGYTF. As DNA, the CDR3 is TGTGCCAGCAGTGCGGCCTCGGATGGCTACACCTTC.

For the CDR3, the DNA is TGTGCCAGCAGTAGGAGCCGATACCTCACAGATACGCAGTATTTT. It codes for CASSRSRYLTDTQYF. V usage is TRBV2 and J usage is TRBJ2-3; D gene unclear. The CDR3 is 15 amino acids. Germline V gene lookup returns CDR1 SNHLY and CDR2 FYNNEI. V was trimmed by 5 bases and J by 2 bases, leaving 14 bases between them.

This sequence joins TRBV5-1 and TRBJ2-7, with D tentatively TRBD1 (5 bases). V was shortened by 2 bases and J by 4 bases, with 13 bases between the two germline ends. This CDR3 comprises 14 residues. Germline values: CDR1 SGHRS, CDR2 YFSETQ. CDR3 residues: CASSFRQGNYEQYF. DNA for the CDR3: TGCGCCAGCAGCTTTCGGCAGGGAAATTACGAGCAGTACTTC.

The V and J genes are TRBV5-6 and TRBJ2-7; 7 bases map to TRBD1. The CDR3 length is 15 residues. Trimming at V came to 3 bases and at J to 2 bases, leaving 8 bases not matched to a gene. Germline CDR1 is SGHDT and CDR2 is YYEEEE. The CDR3: CASSYRRDRPYEQYF. CDR3 coding DNA: TGTGCCAGCAGCTACCGCCGGGACAGACCCTACGAGCAGTACTTC.

The chain joins TRBV20-1 to TRBJ2-2; D is possibly TRBD1 (6 bases). V gave up 3 bases and J gave up 1 base, with 15 bases separating them. Germline CDR1 DFQATT, CDR2 SNEGSKA (reference sequence). The CDR3 is made up of 16 amino acids. The CDR3 sequence: CSASDLPGQNTGELFF. CDR3 DNA: TGCAGTGCTAGCGATCTCCCGGGACAGAACACCGGGGAGCTGTTTTTT.

J is TRBJ1-1 and V is TRBV4-1; TRBD1 aligns across 7 bases. Germline trimming cut 1 base from V and 5 bases from J; bases unmatched to any gene: 7. The length of the CDR3 is 15 residues. CDR1 is MGHRA and CDR2 is YSYEKL in the germline V gene. This CDR3 is CASSQANRGGTEAFF. The CDR3, as DNA: TGCGCCAGCAGCCAAGCAAACAGGGGTGGGACTGAAGCTTTCTTT.

This chain joins TRBV9 and TRBJ2-7; D uncertain. CDR1 SGDLS and CDR2 YYNGEE come from the germline V gene. The CDR3 sequence is 13 residues long. Trimming shortened V by 2 bases and J by 0 bases, and 6 bases separated the two germline ends. DNA for the CDR3: TGTGCCAGCAGCGTCGGCGGCTCCTACGAGCAGTACTTC. It encodes CASSVGGSYEQYF.

V is TRBV6-5 and J is TRBJ1-5; D is undetermined. The CDR3 consists of 13 residues. The germline V gene has CDR1 MNHEY and CDR2 SVGAGI. The ends were cut back, 7 bases at V and 6 bases at J, with 13 bases in the middle. The CDR3 DNA reads TGTGCCAGCAACCCGGGTACGGGTCAGCCCCAGCATTTT. This translates into CASNPGTGQPQHF.

The V and J genes are TRBV29-1 and TRBJ2-1, with 14 positions matching TRBD2. V gave up 5 bases and J gave up 2 bases; unmatched junction bases: 2. Germline-derived CDR1 and CDR2 are SQVTM and ANQGSEA. The CDR3 extends over 15 amino acids. CDR3 DNA: TGCAGCGTTACGGGACTAGCGGGAGCCTACAATGAGCAGTTCTTC. Its translation: CSVTGLAGAYNEQFF.

The chain combines TRBV30 with TRBJ1-5; the match to TRBD1 covers 10 bases. The J segment lost 5 bases and the V segment lost 0 bases, leaving 1 base of the junction unmatched. The CDR3 length is 14 residues. Germline CDR1 is GTSNPN and CDR2 is SVGIG (reference sequence). The CDR3 reads CAWSVGTGDQPQHF. The CDR3 region has the DNA TGTGCCTGGAGTGTAGGGACAGGGGATCAGCCCCAGCATTTT.

The gene calls are TRBV7-9 and TRBJ2-1, with D maybe TRBD1 (5 bases). Deletions cut 5 bases from V and 15 bases from J, with 32 bases between. The CDR3 is made up of 17 amino acids. CDR1 and CDR2 from the germline V gene are SEHNR and FQNEAQ (reference sequence). The CDR3, as DNA: TGTGCCAGCAGCCCAGGGCTATCATCCGTTCTTCAAGGCGGCAGGTTCTTC. The encoded protein is CASSPGLSSVLQGGRFF.

V usage is TRBV12-3 or TRBV12-4 and J usage is TRBJ2-3, with 7 nucleotides matching TRBD2. The ends lost 2 bases at V and 5 bases at J; junction bases unmatched: 4. CDR3 length: 14 residues. CDR3: CASSLWREQDTQYF. The CDR3 DNA reads TGTGCCAGCAGTTTATGGCGGGAGCAAGATACGCAGTATTTT.

Concerning this clonotype: Sequence at one end of the junction differs from germline and may be a read error. The chain has TRBV29-1 and TRBJ2-2, with TRBD2 matching 10 bases. This CDR3 region has 15 residues. The germline gives CDR1 SQVTM, CDR2 ANQGSEA. CDR3 loop: CSVATSGEVAGKLFF. In DNA, the CDR3 is TGCAGCGTTGCTACTAGCGGGGAGGTGGCCGGGAAGCTGTTTTTT.

The CDR3 DNA reads as TGCAGCGTTGTAAGAGGGGCGGGTCAAAGGTTCTACAATGAGCAGTTCTTC. This sequence encodes CSVVRGAGQRFYNEQFF. The rearrangement joins TRBV29-1 to TRBJ2-1; D assignment may be TRBD1 or TRBD2 (5 bases each). Per germline, CDR1 SQVTM and CDR2 ANQGSEA. V was clipped by 4 bases and J by 3 bases, with 22 bases between them. This CDR3 region has 17 residues.

The chain links TRBV13 to TRBJ2-5; tentative D call: TRBD1 (6 bases). Germline V CDR1 and CDR2: PRHDT, FYEKMQ (reference sequence). Trimming removed 2 bases at V and 1 base at J, with 14 bases between. The CDR3 contains 16 residues. The CDR3: CASSLQGWQAQETQYF. The CDR3 DNA follows: TGTGCCAGCAGCTTACAGGGGTGGCAGGCCCAAGAGACCCAGTACTTC. The full variable domain, with the rest looked up from reference TRBV13 and TRBJ2-5, is AAGVIQSPRHLIKEKRETATLKCYPIPRHDTVYWYQQGPGQDPQFLISFYEKMQSDKGSIPDRFSAQQFSDYHSELNMSSLELGDSALYFCASSLQGWQAQETQYFGPGTRLLVL.

V gene TRBV4-1 combines with J gene TRBJ1-5, with TRBD1 matching over 12 bases. V lost 3 bases and J lost 1; bases outside the gene matches: 4. Germline V gene data show CDR1 as MGHRA and CDR2 as YSYEKL. This CDR3 has 17 amino acids. CDR3 sequence reads: CASSHGDRGQSNQPQHF. CDR3 DNA sequence: TGCGCCAGCAGCCATGGGGACAGGGGGCAGAGCAATCAGCCCCAGCATTTT.

The chain is built from TRBV20-1 and TRBJ2-7, with 7 bases lining up with TRBD2. V shed 6 bases, J shed 3 bases, and the junction held 23 bases outside the gene matches. The CDR3 is 18 residues long. Germline-derived CDR1 and CDR2 are DFQATT and SNEGSKA (reference sequence). CDR3 nucleotides: TGCAGTGCCCCCCCACCGGGACTACGCACCGTCCCTGACTACGAGCAGTACTTC. Translation gives CSAPPPGLRTVPDYEQYF.

The rearrangement joins TRBV6-6 to TRBJ2-5, with D maybe TRBD2 (6 bases). In germline, CDR1 is MNHNY, CDR2 SVGAGI (reference sequence). CDR3 length equals 16 residues. V lost 6 bases, J lost 5 bases, and 22 bases lay in between. The CDR3 nucleotides are TGTGCCAGCAGGCCTAGACCGGGACTCGCGCTGGAGACCCAGTACTTC. It yields the protein CASRPRPGLALETQYF.

The V call is TRBV9, the J call TRBJ1-2; tentatively, D is TRBD1 (5 bases). The V gene's germline CDR1 is SGDLS and CDR2 YYNGEE. Trimming took 3 bases from V and 3 from J, leaving 15 bases between them. The CDR3 sequence is 15 residues long. CDR3 protein: CASSAGASPHYGYTF. CDR3 DNA sequence: TGTGCCAGCAGCGCCGGGGCCTCCCCACACTATGGCTACACCTTC.

The chain recombines TRBV30 with TRBJ1-1; tentatively, D is TRBD1 (6 bases). This CDR3 has 14 residues. V was trimmed by 2 bases and J by 1 base, leaving 11 bases between them. The germline CDR1 and CDR2 sequences are GTSNPN and SVGIG (reference sequence). The CDR3 loop reads CAWSRTAANTEAFF. The CDR3 DNA reads as TGTGCCTGGAGTAGGACAGCCGCGAACACTGAAGCTTTCTTT.

CDR3 amino acids: CASTSRVKSYEQYF. The CDR3 nucleotides are TGTGCCAGCACCTCAAGGGTAAAAAGCTACGAGCAGTACTTC. V and J are TRBV28 and TRBJ2-7, with D uncertain. The germline gives CDR1 MDHEN, CDR2 SYDVKM. This CDR3 has 14 amino acids. Deletions cut 7 bases from V and 3 bases from J, with 16 bases between.

This rearrangement joins TRBV28 to TRBJ2-3; the D is unclear. The V end lost 7 bases, the J end lost 2 bases, and 4 bases lay between the germline ends. Germline loops: CDR1 MDHEN, CDR2 SYDVKM. The CDR3 is 11 amino acids. CDR3 sequence (DNA): TGTGCCAGCAAGGACACAGATACGCAGTATTTT. Translating gives CASKDTDTQYF.

CDR3 coding DNA: TGTGCCAGCAGTTTCAATCAGCCCCAGCATTTT. It specifies CASSFNQPQHF. This chain uses TRBV28 with TRBJ1-5; D not resolved. CDR1 and CDR2 from the germline V gene are MDHEN and SYDVKM. This CDR3 spans 11 amino acids. V was trimmed by 3 bases and J by 3 bases, leaving 0 bases between them.

The CDR3 protein is CASSPTLYEQYF. In nucleotides, the CDR3 is TGTGCCAGCAGTCCTACACTCTACGAGCAGTACTTC. The rearrangement links TRBV6-2 or TRBV6-3 to TRBJ2-7, with D uncertain. The ends were cut back, 5 bases at V and 3 bases at J, with 8 bases in the middle. Germline V gene lookup returns CDR1 MNHEY and CDR2 SVGEGT. This CDR3 region has 12 residues.

This chain connects TRBV6-2 or TRBV6-3 to TRBJ1-5; no reliable D call. The germline gives CDR1 MNHEY, CDR2 SVGEGT. Trimming removed 0 bases from V and 6 bases from J, with 12 bases in between. The CDR3 totals 15 residues. CDR3 in DNA: TGTGCCAGCAGTTACTCCAGCGGGGAAAGTCAGCCCCAGCATTTT. Amino acids: CASSYSSGESQPQHF.

The rearrangement joins TRBV9 to TRBJ2-3; D unclear. Germline V CDR1 and CDR2: SGDLS, YYNGEE. Trimming left V 0 bases short and J 4 bases short, with 9 bases between. The CDR3 spans 14 residues. This chain's CDR3 is CASSVGLTSDTQYF. The CDR3 DNA follows: TGTGCCAGCAGCGTAGGTCTCACTTCAGATACGCAGTATTTT. The full variable domain, completed using reference TRBV9 and TRBJ2-3, is DSGVTQTPKHLITATGQRVTLRCSPRSGDLSVYWYQQSLDQGLQFLIQYYNGEERAKGNILERFSAQQFPDLHSELNLSSLELGDSALYFCASSVGLTSDTQYFGPGTRLTVL.

This sequence joins TRBV19 and TRBJ2-3; unclear D gene. CDR1 LNHDA and CDR2 SQIVND come from the germline V gene (reference sequence). The ends were cut back, 3 bases at V and 8 bases at J, with 9 bases in the middle. The CDR3 is made up of 12 amino acids. The CDR3 here is CASSIAFGTQYF. The DNA for the CDR3 is TGTGCCAGTAGTATCGCGTTTGGTACGCAGTATTTT.

The rearrangement joins TRBV29-1 to TRBJ2-1; D may be TRBD2 (6 bases). Per the germline V gene, CDR1 is SQVTM and CDR2 is ANQGSEA. Trimming stripped 3 bases from V and 0 bases from J, with 12 bases between. CDR3 length: 15 amino acids. CDR3 DNA sequence: TGCAGCGTTGACTTAGCGGCCAGCTCCTACAATGAGCAGTTCTTC. Protein product: CSVDLAASSYNEQFF.

The chain combines TRBV4-3 with TRBJ1-2; 10 bases are a match to TRBD1. The length of the CDR3 is 16 residues. CDR1 and CDR2 from the germline V gene are LGHNA and YSLEER. Trimming removed 4 bases from V and 4 bases from J; junction bases left unmatched: 9. In DNA form, the CDR3 reads TGCGCCAGCAGCCCGGGACAGGGGCAACTTCCCTATGGCTACACCTTC. Translating it yields CASSPGQGQLPYGYTF.